The 26 T cell receptor beta chains below were found in one sample sequenced in a study of Ad26.COV2.S vaccination and SARS-CoV-2 variants. Sequencing was performed with immunoSEQ multiplex PCR; in TCRdb, only in-frame clones are kept and a portion is missing. The repertoire holds about 400,000 clones, with about 91% as singletons. The treatment here: about 20 received Ad26.COV2.S at low or high dose, single or two shots; 5 received placebo; per-sample allocation not given. At day 63 after the first vaccine or placebo injection, samples were drawn. Sequenced here: peripheral blood, sampled in a trial of Ad26.COV2.S vaccine versus placebo. The source of these receptors is a person aged 18-65 years who received the Ad26.COV2.S COVID-19 vaccine or a placebo.

The J gene is TRBJ2-3, the V gene TRBV29-1; 9 bases agree with TRBD1. From germline, CDR1 is SQVTM and CDR2 ANQGSEA. The junction had 7 bases not matched to a gene; V was cut back by 6 bases and J by 6 bases. This CDR3 is built from 13 residues. CDR3 coding DNA: TGCAGCGTGGGGACAGGGCTCAGGGATACGCAGTATTTT. Translation gives CSVGTGLRDTQYF.

The chain recombines TRBV2 with TRBJ2-5; D is unresolved. The CDR3 is 10 residues long. With 8 bases removed from V and 3 bases from J, the gap between germline ends came to 4 bases. Germline CDR1 reads SNHLY; CDR2 reads FYNNEI. DNA for the CDR3: TGTGCCAGCGTAAAAGAGACCCAGTACTTC. Translation: CASVKETQYF. The variable domain in full, with the rest retrieved from reference TRBV2 and TRBJ2-5, is EPEVTQTPSHQVTQMGQEVILRCVPISNHLYFYWYRQILGQKVEFLVSFYNNEISEKSEIFDDQFSVERPDGSNFTLKIRSTKLEDSAMYFCASVKETQYFGPGTRLLVL.

This sequence joins TRBV5-4 and TRBJ2-5; D is unresolved. The germline gives CDR1 SGHNT, CDR2 YYREEE (reference sequence). CDR3 length: 13 amino acids. With 0 bases removed from V and 2 bases from J, the gap between germline ends came to 5 bases. The CDR3 DNA is TGTGCCAGCAGCTTGGGTGGTCAAGAGACCCAGTACTTC. The encoded protein is CASSLGGQETQYF.

This clone appeared a single time. The genes are TRBV28 and TRBJ2-3, with D perhaps TRBD1 (5 bases). The germline CDR1 and CDR2 sequences are MDHEN and SYDVKM. The CDR3 is 14 residues long. Trimming took 6 bases from V and 6 from J, leaving 16 bases between them. The CDR3 reads CASRPTVRRDTQYF. In DNA form, the CDR3 reads TGTGCCAGCAGACCGACAGTCCGTCGGGATACGCAGTATTTT.

In this sample, this clone turned up a few times. The rearrangement joins TRBV19 to TRBJ1-5; 7 bases are a match to TRBD1. With V trimmed by 6 bases and J by 7 bases, 12 bases remained unmatched. Germline values: CDR1 LNHDA, CDR2 SQIVND (reference sequence). The CDR3 is made up of 15 amino acids. In nucleotides, the CDR3 is TGTGCCAGTAGCTTATTACAGGGGAGAGGCCAGCCCCAGCATTTT. This gives the protein CASSLLQGRGQPQHF.

This chain connects TRBV4-3 to TRBJ2-5; a weak D match, TRBD1 (5 bases). Trimming cost V 1 base and J 5 bases, with 8 bases left between them. Germline V gene lookup returns CDR1 LGHNA and CDR2 YSLEER. CDR3 size: 13 residues. CDR3 sequence: CASSQAKGETQYF. The DNA of the CDR3 is TGCGCCAGCAGCCAAGCTAAGGGGGAGACCCAGTACTTC.

The CDR3 region is CASSSRDRGNQPQHF. Here the CDR3 DNA reads TGTGCCAGCAGCTCCCGGGACAGGGGAAATCAGCCCCAGCATTTT. This chain uses TRBV7-8 with TRBJ1-5, with 10 bases that match TRBD1. With V trimmed by 4 bases and J by 4 bases, 4 bases remained unmatched. The CDR3 runs to 15 residues. CDR1 is SGHVS and CDR2 is FQNEAQ in the germline V gene.

The count of this clone is one. The chain has TRBV30 and TRBJ2-7, with 7 bases lining up with TRBD1. The CDR3 spans 15 residues. The V gene's germline CDR1 is GTSNPN and CDR2 SVGIG (reference sequence). The J segment lost 1 base and the V segment lost 2 bases, leaving 8 bases of the junction unmatched. The CDR3 here is CAWSLGDRDSYEQYF. The CDR3 DNA reads TGTGCCTGGAGTTTGGGAGACAGGGATTCCTACGAGCAGTACTTC.

The chain joins TRBV6-1 to TRBJ1-6; no clear D gene. The CDR3 extends over 16 amino acids. Germline CDR1 and CDR2: MNHNS and SASEGT. V was pared by 1 base and J by 7 bases, with 14 bases between. This chain's CDR3 is CASSEVSGVGNSPLHF. The CDR3 nucleotides read TGTGCCAGCAGTGAAGTTAGCGGGGTTGGGAATTCACCCCTCCACTTT.

The rearrangement joins TRBV9 to TRBJ1-2; tentatively, D is TRBD1 (5 bases). Looked up from germline, CDR1 is SGDLS and CDR2 is YYNGEE. This CDR3 has 17 amino acids. V gave up 0 bases and J gave up 2 bases, with 17 bases separating them. The CDR3 loop is CASSVAFPGTGNYGYTF. The CDR3, as DNA: TGTGCCAGCAGCGTAGCCTTCCCCGGGACGGGAAACTATGGCTACACCTTC.

J is TRBJ2-3 and V is TRBV7-3, with TRBD2 matching over 10 bases. The CDR3 length is 15 residues. Germline CDR1 reads SGHTA; CDR2 reads FQGTGA. J gave up 1 base and V 5 bases, and 3 bases lay outside the gene matches. The CDR3, as DNA: TGTGCCAGCAGCCTTAGCGGGGGGCGCACAGATACGCAGTATTTT. Encoded protein: CASSLSGGRTDTQYF.

The V gene is TRBV2, the J gene TRBJ2-2, with unresolved D. V shed 4 bases and J shed 6 bases, with 9 bases lying between them. The CDR3 contains 13 residues. The germline gives CDR1 SNHLY, CDR2 FYNNEI. This chain's CDR3 is CASSALGPGELFF. The CDR3 DNA reads as TGTGCCAGCAGTGCCCTAGGGCCCGGGGAGCTGTTTTTT.

V usage is TRBV3-1 (or the pseudogene TRBV3-2) and J usage is TRBJ2-1; possibly TRBD1 for D (6 bases). Trimming left V 4 bases short and J 4 bases short, with 11 bases between. This CDR3 has 14 amino acids. Germline CDR1 reads LGHDT; CDR2 reads YNNKEL (reference sequence). The CDR3 region is CASSPEGEYNEQFF. The CDR3 bases are TGTGCCAGCAGCCCCGAGGGGGAATACAATGAGCAGTTCTTC.

The chain joins TRBV30 to TRBJ1-2; 8 bases are shared with TRBD1. The ends lost 2 bases at V and 4 bases at J; junction bases unmatched: 15. This CDR3 region has 17 residues. Germline assignment: CDR1 GTSNPN and CDR2 SVGIG (reference sequence). DNA of the CDR3: TGTGCCTGGAGTATCCGGGACAGGCGATTTAAGGGCTATGGCTACACCTTC. It is translated as CAWSIRDRRFKGYGYTF.

This sequence joins TRBV27 and TRBJ2-3; D is unresolved. The CDR3 is 13 residues long. Per germline, CDR1 MNHEY and CDR2 SMNVEV (reference sequence). V was pared by 0 bases and J by 3 bases, with 4 bases between. The CDR3 sequence is CASSLSGTDTQYF. CDR3 in DNA: TGTGCCAGCAGTTTATCGGGGACAGATACGCAGTATTTT.

This clone was seen just once. This chain joins TRBV30 and TRBJ2-1, with D perhaps being TRBD1 or TRBD2 (6 bases each). Per germline, CDR1 GTSNPN and CDR2 SVGIG (reference sequence). V lost 3 bases and J 0 bases, leaving 18 bases between the germline ends. The CDR3 covers 17 residues. CDR3 sequence: CAWSPLGGRGSYNEQFF. CDR3 nucleotides: TGTGCCTGGAGCCCCTTAGGGGGGCGGGGCTCCTACAATGAGCAGTTCTTC.

The chain couples TRBV5-6 to TRBJ2-3, with TRBD2 matching 13 bases. Germline assignment: CDR1 SGHDT and CDR2 YYEEEE. The CDR3 is 18 amino acids. With 1 base clipped from V and 2 bases from J, the junction kept 7 bases outside the gene matches. DNA for the CDR3: TGTGCCAGCAGCTTGAGCCCGGGACTAGCGGGGATCACAGATACGCAGTATTTT. Its translation: CASSLSPGLAGITDTQYF.

The rearrangement uses TRBV20-1 and TRBJ2-4, with 11 bases fitting TRBD2. CDR1 and CDR2 (germline): DFQATT, SNEGSKA (reference sequence). V trimming: 3 bases; J trimming: 13 bases; junction bases outside the gene matches: 8. The CDR3 runs to 13 residues. The CDR3 region is CSASATSGRAQYF. The CDR3 DNA reads as TGCAGTGCTAGTGCAACTAGCGGGAGAGCCCAGTACTTC.

V usage is TRBV5-1 and J usage is TRBJ2-5; D remains unclear. The CDR3 length is 14 residues. Trimming removed 0 bases from V and 5 bases from J, with 11 bases in between. Germline loops: CDR1 SGHRS, CDR2 YFSETQ. The CDR3 loop is CASSLGGSWETQYF. CDR3 sequence (DNA): TGCGCCAGCAGCTTGGGGGGTAGTTGGGAGACCCAGTACTTC.

CDR3 bases: TGTGCCAGTACCAAACAGGGGGCGTCGAACTATGGCTACACCTTC. This codes for CASTKQGASNYGYTF. The rearrangement joins TRBV19 to TRBJ1-2, with 9 nucleotides matching TRBD1. V lost 7 bases to trimming and J lost 2 bases; unmatched junction nucleotides: 8. CDR1 and CDR2 from the germline V gene are LNHDA and SQIVND (reference sequence). The CDR3 loop spans 15 amino acids. Full variable domain (missing parts from reference TRBV19 and TRBJ1-2): DGGITQSPKYLFRKEGQNVTLSCEQNLNHDAMYWYRQDPGQGLRLIYYSQIVNDFQKGDIAEGYSVSREKKESFPLTVTSAQKNPTAFYLCASTKQGASNYGYTFGSGTRLTVV.

The table lists this clone with a count of one. The chain couples TRBV28 to TRBJ2-7, with D possibly matching TRBD1 (6 bases). With 5 bases removed from V and 1 base from J, the gap between germline ends came to 12 bases. Germline CDR1 is MDHEN and CDR2 is SYDVKM. The CDR3 contains 14 residues. CDR3 coding DNA: TGTGCCAGCAGTCTAACAGGGATTTCCTACGAGCAGTACTTC. Translating it yields CASSLTGISYEQYF.

This clone has just one count. The sample has other DNA sequences that encode this CDR3 too. J is TRBJ1-2 and V is TRBV11-2, with D unresolved. The germline V and J ends were trimmed by 3 bases and 7 bases, with 6 bases remaining between them. CDR1 is SGHAT and CDR2 is FQNNGV in the germline V gene. This CDR3 has 11 amino acids. The CDR3: CASSFGGGYTF. Written as DNA, the CDR3 is TGTGCCAGCAGCTTTGGCGGTGGCTACACCTTC.

The chain has TRBV6-5 and TRBJ1-1, with D possibly being TRBD1 (6 bases). V shed 0 bases and J shed 6 bases, with 14 bases lying between them. The CDR3 length is 15 residues. CDR1 and CDR2 (germline): MNHEY, SVGAGI. Written as DNA, the CDR3 is TGTGCCAGCAGTTACTCGTTAGACGGGGGGCCTGAAGCTTTCTTT. It translates to CASSYSLDGGPEAFF.

The chain carries TRBV6-4 and TRBJ2-3; the D call may be TRBD1 or TRBD2 (6 bases each). The V gene lost 5 bases and the J gene lost 6 bases, with 18 bases spanning the gap. CDR3 length equals 15 residues. Germline V gives CDR1 MRHNA, CDR2 SNTAGT. CDR3 coding DNA: TGTGCCAGCAGTCCACAGGGTCTGGGGGGTGATACGCAGTATTTT. Its protein product is CASSPQGLGGDTQYF.

The rearrangement uses TRBV7-9 and TRBJ2-1, with D uncertain. V was cut by 5 bases and J by 1 base, with 18 bases left in between. The CDR3 has 17 residues. Germline CDR1 and CDR2: SEHNR and FQNEAQ (reference sequence). The CDR3 loop reads CASSKSEPQPSYNEQFF. The CDR3 DNA sequence: TGTGCCAGCAGCAAATCCGAGCCTCAGCCTTCCTACAATGAGCAGTTCTTC.

The chain links TRBV2 to TRBJ2-1; D gene ambiguous. Germline V gene sequence: CDR1 SNHLY, CDR2 FYNNEI. The CDR3 is 11 residues long. Trimming pared 4 bases from V and 8 bases from J, leaving 6 bases between. The CDR3: CASSGYYEQFF. The CDR3 DNA reads as TGTGCCAGCAGTGGGTACTATGAGCAGTTCTTC.